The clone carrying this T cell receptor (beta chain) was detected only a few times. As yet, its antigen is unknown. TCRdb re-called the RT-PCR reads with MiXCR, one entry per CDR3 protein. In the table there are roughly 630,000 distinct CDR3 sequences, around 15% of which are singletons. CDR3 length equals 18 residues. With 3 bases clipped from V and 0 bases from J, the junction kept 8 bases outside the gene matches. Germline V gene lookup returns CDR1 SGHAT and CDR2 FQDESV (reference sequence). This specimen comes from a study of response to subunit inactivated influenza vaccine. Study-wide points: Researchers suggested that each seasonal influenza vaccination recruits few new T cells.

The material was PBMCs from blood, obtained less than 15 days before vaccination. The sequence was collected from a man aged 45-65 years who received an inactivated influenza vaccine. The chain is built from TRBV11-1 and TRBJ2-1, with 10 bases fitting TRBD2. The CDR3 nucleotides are TGTGCCAGCAGCTTCTCTTCTAGCGGGGGCTTCTCCTACAATGAGCAGTTCTTC. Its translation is CASSFSSSGGFSYNEQFF.